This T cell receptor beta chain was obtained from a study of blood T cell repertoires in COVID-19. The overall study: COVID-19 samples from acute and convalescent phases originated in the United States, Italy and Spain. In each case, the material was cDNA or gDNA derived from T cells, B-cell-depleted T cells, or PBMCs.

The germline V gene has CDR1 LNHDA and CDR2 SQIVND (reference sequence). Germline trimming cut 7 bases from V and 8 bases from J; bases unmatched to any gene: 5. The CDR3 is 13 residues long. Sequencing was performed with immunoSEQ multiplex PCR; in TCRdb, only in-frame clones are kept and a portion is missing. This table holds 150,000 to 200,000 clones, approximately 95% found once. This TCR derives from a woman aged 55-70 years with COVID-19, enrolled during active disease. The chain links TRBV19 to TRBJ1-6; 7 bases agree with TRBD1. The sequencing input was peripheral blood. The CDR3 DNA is TGTGCCAGTAACGACAGGGAATATTCACCCCTCCACTTT. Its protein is CASNDREYSPLHF.